Shown below are 32 T cell receptor beta chains from a single sample sequenced in a study of response to subunit inactivated influenza vaccine. TCRdb fed the RT-PCR reads into MiXCR, producing one record per CDR3 protein. The table records hundreds of thousands of distinct CDR3 sequences, around 15% of them present only once. The sequencing here drew on PBMCs from blood, taken around 14 days before vaccination. The receptors come from a man aged 45-65 years who received an inactivated influenza vaccine.

The genes are TRBV7-9 and TRBJ1-5; no firm D call. V lost 1 base to trimming and J lost 5 bases, with 6 bases between them. CDR1 is SEHNR, CDR2 FQNEAQ, per germline (reference sequence). This CDR3 comprises 13 residues. CDR3 amino acids: CASSLERDQPQHF. The DNA of the CDR3 is TGTGCCAGCAGCTTAGAAAGGGATCAGCCCCAGCATTTT.

This clonotype was counted at least ten times. The chain recombines TRBV15 with TRBJ1-4, with 7 bases matching TRBD1. This CDR3 comprises 14 residues. Germline CDR1 is LNHNV and CDR2 is YYDKDF (reference sequence). V lost 2 bases, J lost 8 bases, and 5 bases stayed unmatched. The CDR3 reads CATSRPGGEEKLFF. DNA of the CDR3: TGTGCCACCAGCAGACCAGGGGGGGAAGAAAAACTGTTTTTT.

This clonotype came up a few times. The rearrangement links TRBV11-2 to TRBJ1-2, with D maybe TRBD1 (5 bases). The V end lost 3 bases, the J end lost 2 bases, and 16 bases lay between the germline ends. Germline values: CDR1 SGHAT, CDR2 FQNNGV. The CDR3 runs 16 residues. In DNA form, the CDR3 reads TGTGCCAGCAGCTTGTCCCCCTCAGGGACCAACTATGGCTACACCTTC. This encodes CASSLSPSGTNYGYTF.

Only a few counts were recorded for this clonotype. The gene calls are TRBV29-1 and TRBJ2-7; 9 bases fit TRBD1. This CDR3 has 13 amino acids. J lost 3 bases, V lost 7 bases, and 7 bases had no gene match. CDR1 SQVTM and CDR2 ANQGSEA come from the germline V gene. CDR3 protein: CSAAQGAVYEQYF. The CDR3 DNA is TGCAGCGCGGCACAGGGGGCGGTCTACGAGCAGTACTTC.

This clonotype was picked up many times. The chain uses TRBV5-1 and TRBJ1-1; possibly TRBD1 for D (5 bases). The CDR3 has 14 amino acids. Germline CDR1 SGHRS, CDR2 YFSETQ. V lost 0 bases to trimming and J lost 3 bases, with 9 bases between them. The CDR3 spells CASSLGGGDTEAFF. In DNA, the CDR3 is TGCGCCAGCAGCTTGGGCGGAGGGGACACTGAAGCTTTCTTT.

The chain couples TRBV5-5 to TRBJ2-3, with 9 nucleotides matching TRBD2. V shed 1 base and J 4 bases; nucleotides not matched to a gene: 10. The CDR3 is 17 residues long. Germline CDR1 SGHKS, CDR2 YYEKEE (reference sequence). CDR3 sequence reads: CASSLFLASGMPDTQYF. The CDR3 bases are TGTGCCAGCAGCTTGTTTCTGGCTAGCGGGATGCCAGATACGCAGTATTTT.

The chain couples TRBV5-1 to TRBJ2-3; 9 bases line up with TRBD1. Germline assignment: CDR1 SGHRS and CDR2 YFSETQ. The ends lost 0 bases at V and 3 bases at J; junction bases unmatched: 5. The CDR3 has 16 amino acids. In DNA, the CDR3 is TGCGCCAGCAGCTTGGCCGACAGGGGGAGAACAGATACGCAGTATTTT. It is translated as CASSLADRGRTDTQYF.

This clonotype was recorded a few times. CDR3 in amino acids: CASSQRAGRGTDTQYF. CDR3 in DNA: TGCGCCAGCAGCCAACGAGCCGGGAGAGGCACAGATACGCAGTATTTT. This chain links TRBV4-3 with TRBJ2-3; maybe TRBD2 (6 bases). Between the trimmed V and J ends, which lost 2 bases and 1 base, there was a span of 13 bases. From germline, CDR1 is LGHNA and CDR2 YSLEER. The CDR3 contains 16 residues.

The rearrangement joins TRBV11-2 to TRBJ2-5; 9 bases are a match to TRBD2. The CDR3 is made up of 15 amino acids. CDR1 and CDR2 (germline): SGHAT, FQNNGV. Trimming removed 5 bases from V and 3 bases from J; junction bases left unmatched: 7. CDR3 protein: CASSLGTSIKETQYF. CDR3 DNA: TGTGCCAGCAGCCTAGGGACTAGCATTAAAGAGACCCAGTACTTC.

With regard to this clonotype: The junction and the germline gene differ at one end; a read error may be behind it. The CDR3 coding sequence is TGCGCCATCAGCCAAAACAGTGGGGAGACCCAGTACTTC. Its protein is CAISQNSGETQYF. This chain joins TRBV4-3 and TRBJ2-5; D not certain. This CDR3 has 13 residues. Germline V gives CDR1 LGHNA, CDR2 YSLEER.

This sequence joins TRBV6-1 and TRBJ2-5, with TRBD2 matching over 14 bases. This CDR3 comprises 16 residues. With V trimmed by 5 bases and J by 4 bases, 6 bases remained unmatched. Germline V lookup: CDR1 MNHNS, CDR2 SASEGT. CDR3 DNA sequence: TGTGCCAGCAGTCCACCGACTAGCGGGGGGGGAGAGACCCAGTACTTC. The encoded protein is CASSPPTSGGGETQYF.

This clonotype was counted a few times. This chain joins TRBV28 and TRBJ1-1; perhaps TRBD1 as D (5 bases). Germline V CDR1 and CDR2: MDHEN, SYDVKM. CDR3 length equals 17 residues. Trimming stripped 1 base from V and 1 base from J, with 16 bases between. The CDR3 DNA follows: TGTGCCAGCAGTTTATTCGGGGGATTGTCCCAGAACACTGAAGCTTTCTTT. Translation gives CASSLFGGLSQNTEAFF.

This clonotype was found once. The chain employs TRBV12-3 or TRBV12-4 and TRBJ1-5, with 7 nucleotides matching TRBD1. CDR3 size: 12 residues. The V gene end was trimmed by 6 bases and the J gene end by 7 bases; junction bases not matched to a gene: 3. Here the CDR3 reads CASSDRDQPQHF. For the CDR3, the DNA is TGTGCCAGCAGCGACAGGGACCAGCCCCAGCATTTT.

The V call is TRBV6-1, the J call TRBJ2-7; 10 positions match TRBD2. The CDR3 length is 14 residues. Looked up from germline, CDR1 is MNHNS and CDR2 is SASEGT. Unmatched junction bases numbered 6, after V lost 7 bases and J lost 3 bases. The CDR3 here is CASKLAGGIYEQYF. The CDR3 nucleotides read TGTGCCAGCAAATTAGCGGGGGGAATCTACGAGCAGTACTTC.

J is TRBJ2-3 and V is TRBV6-1; D not resolved. The V end was cut by 7 bases, the J end by 2 bases, with 19 bases between. Germline loops: CDR1 MNHNS, CDR2 SASEGT. CDR3 length: 16 residues. The CDR3 sequence: CASNDTPPFNTDTQYF. The CDR3 DNA is TGTGCCAGCAACGACACTCCTCCCTTTAACACAGATACGCAGTATTTT.

This clonotype was seen a few times. The CDR3 DNA follows: TGTGCCATCAGTGATCCTTGGGGAAGACCCGACTCTGGGGCCAACGTCCTGACTTTC. It yields the protein CAISDPWGRPDSGANVLTF. The gene calls are TRBV10-3 and TRBJ2-6; D unclear. V was clipped by 3 bases and J by 0 bases, with 18 bases between them. Germline CDR1 and CDR2: ENHRY and SYGVKD. This CDR3 contains 19 residues.

This rearrangement joins TRBV7-2 to TRBJ2-1, with 7 positions matching TRBD2. CDR1 is SGHTA, CDR2 FQGNSA, per germline. This CDR3 has 14 amino acids. V gave up 5 bases and J gave up 6 bases; unmatched junction bases: 7. CDR3 residues: CASSPGTITNEQFF. In DNA, the CDR3 is TGTGCCAGCAGCCCCGGGACTATAACCAATGAGCAGTTCTTC. Variable domain in full (rest from reference TRBV7-2 and TRBJ2-1): GAGVSQSPSNKVTEKGKDVELRCDPISGHTALYWYRQSLGQGLEFLIYFQGNSAPDKSGLPSDRFSAERTGGSVSTLTIQRTQQEDSAVYLCASSPGTITNEQFFGPGTRLTVL.

This clonotype was counted only a few times. The chain couples TRBV20-1 to TRBJ2-5; 8 bases line up with TRBD2. CDR3 length: 12 amino acids. Looked up from germline, CDR1 is DFQATT and CDR2 is SNEGSKA (reference sequence). Germline trimming cut 6 bases from V and 7 bases from J; bases unmatched to any gene: 7. CDR3 DNA sequence: TGCAGTGCGCATCTAGCGGGTGGGACCCAGTACTTC. Protein: CSAHLAGGTQYF.

This clonotype was observed a few times. The chain is built from TRBV7-9 and TRBJ2-5; D may correspond to TRBD1 or TRBD2 (6 bases each). Trimming took off 3 bases at V and 5 bases at J, with 13 bases between the two ends. From germline, CDR1 is SEHNR and CDR2 FQNEAQ (reference sequence). The CDR3 extends over 14 amino acids. The CDR3 bases are TGTGCCAGCAGCTTCCCGGGGGCCTGGGAGACCCAGTACTTC. It specifies CASSFPGAWETQYF. Using reference TRBV7-9 and TRBJ2-5 for the parts outside the CDR3, the full variable domain is DTGVSQNPRHKITKRGQNVTFRCDPISEHNRLYWYRQTLGQGPEFLTYFQNEAQLEKSRLLSDRFSAERPKGSFSTLEIQRTEQGDSAMYLCASSFPGAWETQYFGPGTRLLVL.

The chain joins TRBV20-1 to TRBJ1-1; D gene uncertain. The CDR3 runs 16 residues. Trimming removed 3 bases at V and 0 bases at J, with 17 bases between. Germline V gives CDR1 DFQATT, CDR2 SNEGSKA (reference sequence). The CDR3 region has the DNA TGCAGTGCTAGGGCCCCCGAGTCTCGACTGAACACTGAAGCTTTCTTT. Its protein product is CSARAPESRLNTEAFF.

This clonotype was counted a few times. The chain joins TRBV20-1 to TRBJ2-7; TRBD2 might be the D (7 bases). This CDR3 has 14 residues. The V end was cut by 1 base, the J end by 3 bases, with 13 bases between. Germline-derived CDR1 and CDR2 are DFQATT and SNEGSKA (reference sequence). CDR3 amino acids: CSARAGGGYYEQYF. As DNA, the CDR3 is TGCAGTGCTAGAGCGGGCGGGGGCTACTACGAGCAGTACTTC.

CDR3 bases: TGCGCCAGCAGCTTGGGGACAGGGTTATTCTGCGAGCAGTACTTC. The encoded protein is CASSLGTGLFCEQYF. This rearrangement joins TRBV5-1 to TRBJ2-7, with 8 bases aligning to TRBD1. V dropped 0 bases and J dropped 6; count of bases not matched to a gene: 8. This CDR3 has 15 residues. Per germline, CDR1 SGHRS and CDR2 YFSETQ. Full variable domain (missing parts from reference TRBV5-1 and TRBJ2-7): KAGVTQTPRYLIKTRGQQVTLSCSPISGHRSVSWYQQTPGQGLQFLFEYFSETQRNKGNFPGRFSGRQFSNSRSEMNVSTLELGDSALYLCASSLGTGLFCEQYFGPGTRLTVT.

This clonotype was recorded a few times. The gene calls are TRBV5-6 and TRBJ1-1; D not certain. The germline gives CDR1 SGHDT, CDR2 YYEEEE. Trimming cost V 2 bases and J 1 base, with 9 bases left between them. This CDR3 has 14 residues. The CDR3 coding sequence is TGTGCCAGCAGCTTATACAGAAAGAACACTGAAGCTTTCTTT. Translating it yields CASSLYRKNTEAFF.

This clonotype was picked up a small number of times. The chain joins TRBV5-1 to TRBJ2-4; TRBD1 matches at 9 bases. V trimming: 4 bases; J trimming: 8 bases; junction bases outside the gene matches: 10. Germline CDR1 SGHRS, CDR2 YFSETQ. The CDR3 is 15 residues long. In nucleotides, the CDR3 is TGCGCCAGCAGCGATGGCGGGACAGGGAGGGACATTCAGTACTTC. Protein: CASSDGGTGRDIQYF.

The chain carries TRBV6-5 and TRBJ2-2; 8 bases map to TRBD2. Germline-derived CDR1 and CDR2 are MNHEY and SVGAGI. The CDR3 sequence is 15 residues long. The junction had 4 bases not matched to a gene; V was cut back by 6 bases and J by 1 base. In DNA, the CDR3 is TGTGCCAGCAGATTAACTAGCGGGAACACCGGGGAGCTGTTTTTT. Amino acid sequence: CASRLTSGNTGELFF.

The rearrangement links TRBV7-9 to TRBJ1-1; D is unresolved. Germline V gene lookup returns CDR1 SEHNR and CDR2 FQNEAQ (reference sequence). V gave up 2 bases and J gave up 0 bases, with 7 bases separating them. The length of the CDR3 is 14 residues. CDR3 protein: CASSLKRMNTEAFF. The CDR3 coding sequence is TGTGCCAGCAGCTTAAAGAGGATGAACACTGAAGCTTTCTTT.

This clonotype was counted only a few times. The chain links TRBV5-1 to TRBJ1-3; D possibly corresponds to TRBD1 (5 bases). CDR1 is SGHRS, CDR2 YFSETQ, per germline. The CDR3 covers 16 residues. V dropped 0 bases and J dropped 2 bases, with 12 bases sitting between them. CDR3 region: CASSLGPTGTGNTIYF. DNA of the CDR3: TGCGCCAGCAGCTTGGGTCCAACAGGCACTGGAAACACCATATATTTT.

The chain uses TRBV2 and TRBJ2-7; D ambiguous. Trimming cost V 1 base and J 1 base, with 14 bases left between them. This CDR3 has 16 amino acids. Germline CDR1 and CDR2: SNHLY and FYNNEI. CDR3 bases: TGTGCCAGCAGTGAAGATCGTTTCGTTTCTTCCTACGAGCAGTACTTC. Translated, it gives CASSEDRFVSSYEQYF.

This clonotype was recorded many times. The J gene is TRBJ1-1, the V gene TRBV27; possible D gene TRBD1, 5 bases. Deletions cut 5 bases from V and 5 bases from J, with 12 bases between. This CDR3 is 13 amino acids long. Per germline, CDR1 MNHEY and CDR2 SMNVEV (reference sequence). The CDR3 nucleotides read TGTGCCAGCAGTCAACTAAGGGGTACTGAAGCTTTCTTT. Its protein product is CASSQLRGTEAFF.

This clonotype was recorded at least ten times. The gene calls are TRBV6-5 and TRBJ1-6, with D uncertain. Per the germline V gene, CDR1 is MNHEY and CDR2 is SVGAGI. This CDR3 region has 14 residues. Trimming took off 3 bases at V and 10 bases at J, with 13 bases between the two ends. The CDR3 sequence is CASSYLPGSSPLHF. CDR3 nucleotide sequence: TGTGCCAGCAGTTATCTTCCGGGCAGCTCACCCCTCCACTTT.

CDR3 in amino acids: CASSLTGEGNQPQHF. CDR3 nucleotide sequence: TGTGCCAGCAGCTTGACAGGGGAAGGCAATCAGCCCCAGCATTTT. The chain combines TRBV3-1 with TRBJ1-5; 8 bases are a match to TRBD1. The CDR3 loop spans 15 amino acids. The V and J ends lost 5 bases and 2 bases, in that order; junction bases with no gene match: 5. Germline lookup yields CDR1 LGHDT and CDR2 YNNKEL (reference sequence).

This clonotype came up a few times. The chain couples TRBV20-1 to TRBJ2-3, with D perhaps TRBD1 or TRBD2 (6 bases each). V was shortened by 1 base and J by 3 bases, with 14 bases between the two germline ends. CDR3 length: 15 residues. Germline assignment: CDR1 DFQATT and CDR2 SNEGSKA (reference sequence). CDR3 in DNA: TGCAGTGCTAGAGTGGAAAAAGGGGGGACAGATACGCAGTATTTT. Encoded protein: CSARVEKGGTDTQYF.